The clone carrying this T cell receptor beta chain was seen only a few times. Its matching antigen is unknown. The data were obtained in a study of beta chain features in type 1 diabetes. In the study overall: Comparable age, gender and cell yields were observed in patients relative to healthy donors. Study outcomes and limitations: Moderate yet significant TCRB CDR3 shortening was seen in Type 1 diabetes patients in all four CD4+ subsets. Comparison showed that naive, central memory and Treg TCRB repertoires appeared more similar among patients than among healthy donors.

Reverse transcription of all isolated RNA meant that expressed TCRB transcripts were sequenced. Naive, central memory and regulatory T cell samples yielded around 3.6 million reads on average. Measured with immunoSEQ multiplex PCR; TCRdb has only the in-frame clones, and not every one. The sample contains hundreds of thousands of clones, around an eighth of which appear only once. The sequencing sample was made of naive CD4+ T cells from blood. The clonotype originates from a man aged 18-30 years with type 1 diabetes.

CDR3 DNA: TGTGCCAGCAGTCCCCATGGACAGGGGGCCTATTCACCCCTCCACTTT. Protein sequence: CASSPHGQGAYSPLHF. The chain has TRBV25-1 and TRBJ1-6, with 11 positions matching TRBD1. Germline V gene lookup returns CDR1 MGHDK and CDR2 SYGVNS. Trimming took 5 bases from V and 8 from J; bases not matched to a gene: 8. This CDR3 is built from 16 residues. The entire variable domain, with the rest obtained from reference TRBV25-1 and TRBJ1-6, is as follows: EADIYQTPRYLVIGTGKKITLECSQTMGHDKMYWYQQDPGMELHLIHYSYGVNSTEKGDLSSESTVSRIRTEHFPLTLESARPSHTSQYLCASSPHGQGAYSPLHFGNGTRLTVT.